This is a list of T cell receptor beta chains from one sample in a study of blood T cell repertoires in COVID-19. Generated by immunoSEQ multiplex PCR, the TCRdb table keeps only in-frame clones and is missing some. The table lists 200,000 to 250,000 clones, roughly nine tenths of them singletons. The sample was PBMCs or T cells enriched from blood (not recorded which). These receptors all stem from a woman aged 50 to 60 in a cohort exposed to, infected with or recovered from COVID-19 (not recorded which). Each CDR3 is given with its conserved first and last residue. The order of the fields is J gene, D gene, V gene, clone size, CDR3 protein, CDR3 DNA. A D gene is named only where the DNA matches it firmly. Clone size appears in some rows only: once, few, many, or a class for an expanded clone.

TRBJ2-2 TRBD2 TRBV3-1/TRBV3-2 . CASSQWISGGQTGELFF TGTGCCAGCAGCCAGTGGATATCGGGGGGGCAAACCGGGGAGCTGTTTTTT
TRBJ2-7 TRBD2 TRBV4-2 . CASSLGAGTTMSYEQYF TGTGCCAGCAGCCTTGGGGCCGGGACTACGATGTCCTACGAGCAGTACTTC
TRBJ2-5 . TRBV7-9 . CASSFPISGTQETQYF TGTGCCAGCAGCTTCCCAATTTCCGGGACTCAAGAGACCCAGTACTTC
TRBJ1-6 TRBD1 TRBV6-6 . CASSYGTGGSPLHF TGTGCCAGCAGTTACGGTACAGGGGGATCACCCCTCCACTTT
TRBJ2-6 . TRBV11-2 . CASSLAWAGLSGANVLTF TGTGCCAGCAGCTTGGCTTGGGCAGGGTTGTCTGGGGCCAACGTCCTGACTTTC
TRBJ2-7 TRBD1 TRBV11-2 . CASTYSGTGAYEQYF TGTGCCAGCACCTATTCCGGGACAGGGGCCTACGAGCAGTACTTC
TRBJ2-3 . TRBV28 . CASSERRRTQYF TGTGCCAGCAGTGAGCGCCGCCGTACGCAGTATTTT
TRBJ1-1 TRBD1 TRBV7-9 . CASRLTGVNTEAFF TGTGCCAGCAGATTGACAGGGGTGAACACTGAAGCTTTCTTT
TRBJ2-1 TRBD2 TRBV5-6 . CASSLFAGGPDEQFF TGTGCCAGCAGCTTGTTTGCGGGGGGGCCGGATGAGCAGTTCTTC
TRBJ2-3 . TRBV14 . CASSRTGYITDTQYF TGTGCCAGCAGTCGTACAGGGTATATTACAGATACGCAGTATTTT
TRBJ2-5 . TRBV11-2 . CASSRDNQETQYF TGTGCCAGCAGCCGGGACAACCAAGAGACCCAGTACTTC
TRBJ1-4 . TRBV19 . CASSPRHGEKLFF TGTGCCAGTAGTCCCAGGCACGGTGAAAAACTGTTTTTT
TRBJ2-7 TRBD1 TRBV6-5 . CASSYSGTGQYEQYF TGTGCCAGCAGTTACTCCGGGACAGGGCAGTACGAGCAGTACTTC
TRBJ2-1 . TRBV7-9 . CASSSTGYEQFF TGTGCCAGCAGCTCCACAGGGTATGAGCAGTTCTTC
TRBJ2-5 TRBD2 TRBV7-9 . CASSFIVLRGARQETQYF TGTGCCAGCAGCTTCATAGTACTGCGGGGGGCCCGGCAAGAGACCCAGTACTTC
TRBJ1-1 . TRBV4-3 . CASSQASQGAEAFF TGCGCCAGCAGCCAGGCTTCTCAGGGCGCTGAAGCTTTCTTT
TRBJ2-4 . TRBV21-1 . CASSPSPLAGGPWDIQYF TGTGCCAGCAGTCCCAGCCCACTAGCGGGGGGGCCGTGGGACATTCAGTACTTC
TRBJ2-2 . TRBV4-3 . CASSQEPGTLNTGELFF TGCGCCAGCAGCCAAGAACCCGGGACATTGAACACCGGGGAGCTGTTTTTT
TRBJ1-2 TRBD1 TRBV6-5 . CATLTGVGGYTF TGTGCCACGCTAACAGGGGTTGGCGGCTACACCTTC
TRBJ2-3 TRBD2 TRBV6-4 . CASRPLAGGPDTQYF TGTGCCAGCAGACCACTAGCGGGGGGACCAGATACGCAGTATTTT
TRBJ1-1 . TRBV5-1 once CASSYPAGGAEAFF TGCGCCAGCAGTTACCCCGCGGGGGGCGCTGAAGCTTTCTTT
TRBJ2-4 TRBD1 TRBV28 few CASSLLNRDRGRIQYF TGTGCCAGCAGTCTTCTCAACCGGGACAGGGGTAGGATTCAGTACTTC
TRBJ1-3 TRBD1 TRBV29-1 . CSVEDPRRDRVPGNTIYF TGCAGCGTTGAAGATCCCCGCCGGGACAGGGTACCTGGAAACACCATATATTTT
TRBJ1-1 . TRBV18 . CASSPRWQNTEAFF TGTGCCAGCTCACCACGTTGGCAGAACACTGAAGCTTTCTTT
TRBJ1-2 . TRBV19 . CASSRGGSIDGYTF TGTGCCAGTAGTAGGGGGGGGTCGATCGATGGCTACACCTTC
TRBJ1-5 TRBD1 TRBV30 . CAWSGQGGNQPQHF TGTGCCTGGAGCGGACAGGGCGGGAATCAGCCCCAGCATTTT
TRBJ2-5 TRBD2 TRBV4-2 . CASSQLGTSGTETQYF TGTGCCAGCAGCCAATTGGGGACTAGCGGGACGGAGACCCAGTACTTC
TRBJ1-2 . TRBV2 . CASSEQGLNYGYTF TGTGCCAGCAGTGAACAGGGACTTAACTATGGCTACACCTTC
TRBJ2-2 . TRBV10-3 once CAIKEGAGVITGELFF TGTGCCATCAAGGAGGGGGCAGGGGTGATCACCGGGGAGCTGTTTTTT
TRBJ1-4 TRBD1 TRBV7-9 . CASSRSRGQVNEKLFF TGTGCCAGCAGCCGAAGTAGGGGACAGGTTAATGAAAAACTGTTTTTT
TRBJ1-1 . TRBV5-8 few CASLAGGMGMNTEAFF TGTGCCAGCTTGGCGGGTGGCATGGGCATGAACACTGAAGCTTTCTTT
TRBJ1-3 TRBD1 TRBV28 . CASSFGTGGTIYF TGTGCCAGCAGTTTTGGAACAGGGGGCACCATATATTTT
TRBJ2-3 . TRBV18 once CASSPRQPDTQYF TGTGCCAGCTCACCACGACAGCCAGATACGCAGTATTTT
TRBJ1-2 TRBD1 TRBV19 few CASSVKLQGPRGYGYTF TGTGCCAGTAGTGTGAAGCTACAGGGGCCTCGGGGCTATGGCTACACCTTC
TRBJ2-4 . TRBV6-5 . CASSSSGSAKNIQYF TGTGCCAGCAGCAGCAGCGGGTCGGCCAAAAACATTCAGTACTTC
TRBJ2-3 TRBD2 TRBV9 . CASSLTGTTLDTQYF TGTGCCAGCAGTCTCACCGGGACTACCCTAGATACGCAGTATTTT
TRBJ2-7 TRBD1 TRBV6-2/TRBV6-3 . CASSYTRTGGVEQYF TGTGCCAGCAGTTACACGAGGACAGGGGGCGTCGAGCAGTACTTC
TRBJ1-2 TRBD1 TRBV2 . CASSPQGYYGYTF TGTGCCAGCAGTCCACAGGGGTACTATGGCTACACCTTC